What follows are 14 T cell receptor beta chains derived from one specimen sequenced in a study of shared clonotypes between healthy human individuals. The protocol was immunoSEQ multiplex PCR, while the TCRdb copy is restricted to in-frame clones and leaves out a portion. In the table there are roughly 2,500,000 clones, 80% to 95% of which are singletons. The sample taken for sequencing was naive CD4+ T cells from PBMCs. The subset denotes: CD45RA+ positively selected. The receptor set was obtained from a man aged 18 to 29 in good health. Some clones in this sample may be carry-over from other donors' samples.

This clone was seen just once. The V gene is TRBV10-3, the J gene TRBJ2-7; 12 bases line up with TRBD2. In germline, CDR1 is ENHRY, CDR2 SYGVKD. This CDR3 spans 15 amino acids. V shed 5 bases, J shed 1 base, and the junction held 3 bases outside the gene matches. This chain's CDR3 is CAISPGLAGSYEQYF. As DNA, the CDR3 is TGTGCCATCAGTCCCGGACTAGCGGGATCCTACGAGCAGTACTTC.

The rearrangement joins TRBV5-1 to TRBJ2-5; D remains unclear. This CDR3 comprises 15 residues. CDR1 and CDR2 (germline): SGHRS, YFSETQ. V was shortened by 4 bases and J by 5 bases, with 18 bases between the two germline ends. The CDR3 region is CASSVGLTPGETQYF. CDR3 nucleotides: TGCGCCAGCAGCGTGGGCTTAACCCCCGGGGAGACCCAGTACTTC.

This rearrangement joins TRBV9 to TRBJ2-1; 8 bases map to TRBD1. The CDR3 has 17 amino acids. The V segment lost 2 bases and the J segment 0 bases; nucleotides outside the gene matches: 7. Germline-derived CDR1 and CDR2 are SGDLS and YYNGEE. The CDR3 nucleotides read TGTGCCAGCAGCGTTAGGACAGGGTTAAGCTCCTACAATGAGCAGTTCTTC. It translates to CASSVRTGLSSYNEQFF.

The CDR3 loop reads CASSQGRGEKLFF. The CDR3 nucleotides are TGTGCCAGCAGCCAAGGCAGGGGCGAAAAACTGTTTTTT. This chain links TRBV4-2 with TRBJ1-4; tentative D call: TRBD1 (6 bases). Trimming took 1 base from V and 8 from J, leaving 8 bases between them. CDR1 and CDR2 from the germline V gene are LGHNA and YNFKEQ. The CDR3 consists of 13 residues.

The chain carries TRBV2 and TRBJ1-2; a weak D match, TRBD1 (6 bases). Per the germline V gene, CDR1 is SNHLY and CDR2 is FYNNEI. This CDR3 comprises 13 residues. The V end was cut by 10 bases, the J end by 6 bases, with 18 bases between. For the CDR3, the DNA is TGTGCCATACGACCGGGGGCCCGGGATGGCTACACCTTC. This encodes CAIRPGARDGYTF.

The chain joins TRBV18 to TRBJ2-7, with D perhaps assigned TRBD1 or TRBD2 (7 bases each). This CDR3 contains 16 residues. Deletions cut 3 bases from V and 0 bases from J, with 15 bases between. Germline loops: CDR1 KGHSH, CDR2 LQKENI. This chain's CDR3 is CASSPPQGGSSYEQYF. CDR3 bases: TGTGCCAGCTCACCCCCCCAGGGGGGGTCCTCCTACGAGCAGTACTTC.

V is TRBV13 and J is TRBJ1-2; D is undetermined. The CDR3 loop spans 14 amino acids. V dropped 0 bases and J dropped 8 bases, with 13 bases sitting between them. The germline V gene encodes CDR1 PRHDT and CDR2 FYEKMQ (reference sequence). In DNA, the CDR3 is TGTGCCAGCAGCTTAGGCCGGCCATCGGGCGGCTACACCTTC. Translating gives CASSLGRPSGGYTF.

This chain uses TRBV28 with TRBJ1-1; tentatively, D is TRBD1 (5 bases). The V end lost 6 bases, the J end lost 4 bases, and 18 bases lay between the germline ends. Germline V gives CDR1 MDHEN, CDR2 SYDVKM. CDR3 length: 15 amino acids. The CDR3 spells CASRVLGRWGTEAFF. CDR3 in DNA: TGTGCCAGCAGGGTCCTGGGGCGGTGGGGCACTGAAGCTTTCTTT.

The V and J genes are TRBV18 and TRBJ2-5; TRBD1 matches 9 bases. Germline V gene lookup returns CDR1 KGHSH and CDR2 LQKENI. V dropped 2 bases and J dropped 5; count of bases not matched to a gene: 9. CDR3 length equals 16 residues. The chain's CDR3 is CASSPISTGGLETQYF. CDR3 nucleotide sequence: TGTGCCAGCTCACCAATTAGTACAGGGGGCTTGGAGACCCAGTACTTC.

The V gene is TRBV29-1, the J gene TRBJ2-1; D not certain. Germline CDR1 SQVTM, CDR2 ANQGSEA. V lost 7 bases, J lost 5 bases, and 9 bases lay in between. This CDR3 comprises 11 residues. CDR3 sequence reads: CSDLENNEQFF. The CDR3 nucleotides are TGCAGCGATCTGGAGAACAATGAGCAGTTCTTC.

This chain links TRBV19 with TRBJ1-1; 8 nucleotides match TRBD1. Looked up from germline, CDR1 is LNHDA and CDR2 is SQIVND (reference sequence). Trimming cost V 4 bases and J 1 base; bases outside gene matches: 5. The CDR3 has 15 residues. This chain's CDR3 is CASSRGQATNTEAFF. CDR3 nucleotide sequence: TGTGCCAGTAGTAGGGGACAGGCAACGAACACTGAAGCTTTCTTT.

Turning to this clone: This CDR3 is also generated by other DNA sequences in the sample. The chain joins TRBV28 to TRBJ1-2; a possible D gene is TRBD1 (5 bases). Between the trimmed V and J ends, which lost 8 bases and 5 bases, there was a span of 15 bases. The germline V gene has CDR1 MDHEN and CDR2 SYDVKM. The CDR3 is made up of 13 amino acids. This CDR3 is CASSLPGLYGYTF. In DNA form, the CDR3 reads TGTGCCAGCTCCCTCCCGGGGCTTTATGGCTACACCTTC.

The CDR3 sequence: CASSVESGRLNEQFF. The CDR3 coding sequence is TGTGCCAGCAGCGTAGAGAGCGGGAGACTCAATGAGCAGTTCTTC. The rearrangement joins TRBV9 to TRBJ2-1; TRBD2 aligns across 8 bases. V was pared by 0 bases and J by 6 bases, with 5 bases of the junction left unmatched. This CDR3 contains 15 residues. Germline-derived CDR1 and CDR2 are SGDLS and YYNGEE.

This chain uses TRBV5-6 with TRBJ2-3; TRBD1 matches 12 bases. CDR1 SGHDT and CDR2 YYEEEE come from the germline V gene. The J segment lost 2 bases and the V segment lost 3 bases, leaving 10 bases of the junction unmatched. This CDR3 has 18 residues. The CDR3 reads CASSSGQGASGLTDTQYF. DNA for the CDR3: TGTGCCAGCAGCTCGGGACAGGGGGCCAGTGGGCTCACAGATACGCAGTATTTT.